The 28 T cell receptor beta chains below come from one sample, sequenced in a study of OX40 agonist ivuxolimab in advanced cancers. Data came from immunoSEQ multiplex PCR; TCRdb stores just in-frame clones and leaves some out. This table has 90,000 to 95,000 clones, around 87% appearing once. The source material was CD4+ or CD8+ T cells sorted from blood, sampled in a trial of the OX40 agonist ivuxolimab. These TCRs come from an adult with an advanced solid tumor such as melanoma, head and neck, liver or kidney cancer.

A note on this clone: At one boundary the junction diverges from the germline segment, which might be a read error. The sample carries other DNA sequences with the same CDR3. The genes are TRBV5-1 and TRBJ2-6; D is possibly TRBD1 or TRBD2 (5 bases each). This CDR3 contains 14 residues. Germline V gene data show CDR1 as SGHRS and CDR2 as YFSETQ. The DNA of the CDR3 is TGCGCCAGCAGTTTGGGGGCTGGGGCCAACGTCCTGACTTTC. Protein sequence: CASSLGAGANVLTF. The entire variable domain, with the rest obtained from reference TRBV5-1 and TRBJ2-6, is as follows: KAGVTQTPRYLIKTRGQQVTLSCSPISGHRSVSWYQQTPGQGLQFLFEYFSETQRNKGNFPGRFSGRQFSNSRSEMNVSTLELGDSALYLCASSLGAGANVLTFGAGSRLTVL.

The chain employs TRBV5-8 and TRBJ2-3; D gene ambiguous. V gave up 1 base and J gave up 7 bases, with 10 bases separating them. Germline CDR1 SGHTS, CDR2 YDEGEE. The CDR3 is 13 amino acids. In nucleotides, the CDR3 is TGTGCCAGCAGCTTGCTGGGAATATATACGCAGTATTTT. Translating it yields CASSLLGIYTQYF.

This clone was seen only a few times. The V gene is TRBV5-8, the J gene TRBJ1-1; D is perhaps TRBD1 (5 bases). Germline V gene lookup returns CDR1 SGHTS and CDR2 YDEGEE. Trimming took off 0 bases at V and 0 bases at J, with 9 bases between the two ends. The CDR3 length is 15 residues. CDR3 region: CASSLGQRVNTEAFF. As DNA, the CDR3 is TGTGCCAGCAGCTTGGGACAGAGGGTGAACACTGAAGCTTTCTTT.

The chain has TRBV11-2 and TRBJ1-5; D is perhaps TRBD1 (5 bases). This CDR3 has 16 residues. With 1 base removed from V and 0 bases from J, the gap between germline ends came to 10 bases. The germline V gene has CDR1 SGHAT and CDR2 FQNNGV. The CDR3 region is CASSLGSRASNQPQHF. Here the CDR3 DNA reads TGTGCCAGCAGCTTAGGATCCAGGGCTAGCAATCAGCCCCAGCATTTT.

The chain has TRBV9 and TRBJ2-7, with D maybe TRBD1 (6 bases). The CDR3 runs to 14 residues. Germline V gene lookup returns CDR1 SGDLS and CDR2 YYNGEE. The V gene lost 1 base and the J gene lost 6 bases, with 14 bases spanning the gap. This chain's CDR3 is CASSVYSGVGEQYF. The CDR3 bases are TGTGCCAGCAGCGTATATTCAGGGGTAGGCGAGCAGTACTTC.

The chain couples TRBV30 to TRBJ1-2; D is uncertain. The V gene's germline CDR1 is GTSNPN and CDR2 SVGIG (reference sequence). This CDR3 is 13 amino acids long. V dropped 1 base and J dropped 0 bases, with 6 bases sitting between them. The CDR3 coding sequence is TGTGCCTGGAGTGGGGAGTCTAACTATGGCTACACCTTC. Its translation: CAWSGESNYGYTF. Based on the CDR3 plus reference TRBV30 and TRBJ1-2, the full variable domain is SQTIHQWPATLVQPVGSPLSLECTVEGTSNPNLYWYRQAAGRGLQLLFYSVGIGQISSEVPQNLSASRPQDRQFILSSKKLLLSDSGFYLCAWSGESNYGYTFGSGTRLTVV.

The CDR3 nucleotides read TGTGCCAGCAGTGTGAGCCAGGGGAACTATGGCTACACCTTC. Translated: CASSVSQGNYGYTF. The chain is built from TRBV2 and TRBJ1-2, with D possibly being TRBD1 (6 bases). Germline V lookup: CDR1 SNHLY, CDR2 FYNNEI. The CDR3 has 14 residues. V lost 4 bases and J 2 bases, leaving 11 bases between the germline ends.

V gene TRBV18 combines with J gene TRBJ2-7; D may be TRBD1 (6 bases). Trimming stripped 8 bases from V and 1 base from J, with 9 bases between. The CDR3 contains 12 residues. CDR1 is KGHSH, CDR2 LQKENI, per germline. The CDR3 nucleotides are TGTGCCAGCACACAGGGATCCTACGAGCAGTACTTC. This encodes CASTQGSYEQYF.

The chain is built from TRBV11-2 and TRBJ2-7; 11 bases are shared with TRBD1. V shed 1 base and J 3 bases; nucleotides not matched to a gene: 5. The CDR3 loop spans 16 amino acids. CDR1 is SGHAT and CDR2 is FQNNGV in the germline V gene. DNA for the CDR3: TGTGCCAGCAGCTTAGTCGGGGGACAGGGGGACTACGAGCAGTACTTC. Translated, it gives CASSLVGGQGDYEQYF.

This rearrangement joins TRBV7-2 to TRBJ1-5; no definite D call. V shed 2 bases and J shed 7 bases, with 15 bases lying between them. CDR3 length equals 15 residues. Germline loops: CDR1 SGHTA, CDR2 FQGNSA. In DNA form, the CDR3 reads TGTGCCAGCAGCTTAAGTTACGGGGAGCGGCAGCCCCAGCATTTT. It specifies CASSLSYGERQPQHF.

This clone was counted only a few times. The chain carries TRBV7-9 and TRBJ2-7; no reliable D call. The V gene lost 5 bases and the J gene lost 2 bases, with 10 bases spanning the gap. The CDR3 spans 13 residues. Germline V gene data show CDR1 as SEHNR and CDR2 as FQNEAQ (reference sequence). In DNA form, the CDR3 reads TGTGCCAGCAGCCGTGGGTCGACCTACGAGCAGTACTTC. Protein product: CASSRGSTYEQYF.

CDR3 loop: CASSFEFVGQPQHF. CDR3 in DNA: TGTGCCAGCAGTTTCGAGTTTGTTGGGCAGCCCCAGCATTTT. The chain carries TRBV28 and TRBJ1-5; D unclear. V was trimmed by 3 bases and J by 7 bases, leaving 13 bases between them. The germline V gene has CDR1 MDHEN and CDR2 SYDVKM. The CDR3 is 14 amino acids.

The rearrangement joins TRBV19 to TRBJ2-5; D tentatively fits TRBD1 or TRBD2 (5 bases each). CDR3 size: 16 residues. Trimming stripped 5 bases from V and 1 base from J, with 17 bases between. From germline, CDR1 is LNHDA and CDR2 SQIVND (reference sequence). This chain's CDR3 is CASSGGTGTIQETQYF. The CDR3 region has the DNA TGTGCCAGTAGTGGGGGAACCGGGACCATCCAAGAGACCCAGTACTTC.

The chain recombines TRBV5-1 with TRBJ1-2; 10 nucleotides line up with TRBD1. V was pared by 2 bases and J by 6 bases, with 13 bases of the junction left unmatched. This CDR3 has 17 residues. Germline V gene lookup returns CDR1 SGHRS and CDR2 YFSETQ. CDR3 in amino acids: CASSLPTGGAGLDGYTF. CDR3 coding DNA: TGCGCCAGCAGCTTACCGACAGGGGGCGCGGGTCTCGATGGCTACACCTTC.

The V and J genes are TRBV9 and TRBJ2-3, with D perhaps TRBD2 (5 bases). Germline V CDR1 and CDR2: SGDLS, YYNGEE. The V end lost 3 bases, the J end lost 0 bases, and 8 bases lay between the germline ends. The CDR3 runs 14 residues. The CDR3 DNA sequence: TGTGCCAGCAGCGCGAGGGCTAGCACAGATACGCAGTATTTT. Translated, it gives CASSARASTDTQYF.

V is TRBV30 and J is TRBJ2-7; 9 bases map to TRBD2. The CDR3 covers 15 residues. V shed 3 bases and J 3 bases; nucleotides not matched to a gene: 9. In germline, CDR1 is GTSNPN, CDR2 SVGIG (reference sequence). The chain's CDR3 is CAWRNNLAGYYEQYF. The CDR3 coding sequence is TGTGCCTGGAGAAACAACCTAGCGGGATACTACGAGCAGTACTTC.

The chain uses TRBV19 and TRBJ2-7; D is uncertain. Germline V lookup: CDR1 LNHDA, CDR2 SQIVND (reference sequence). The CDR3 runs to 16 residues. The V end was cut by 1 base, the J end by 3 bases, with 16 bases between. In nucleotides, the CDR3 is TGTGCCAGTAGTATAGGTACATTCCTTTTGGGCTACGAGCAGTACTTC. It encodes CASSIGTFLLGYEQYF. Variable domain in full (rest from reference TRBV19 and TRBJ2-7): DGGITQSPKYLFRKEGQNVTLSCEQNLNHDAMYWYRQDPGQGLRLIYYSQIVNDFQKGDIAEGYSVSREKKESFPLTVTSAQKNPTAFYLCASSIGTFLLGYEQYFGPGTRLTVT.

The J gene is TRBJ2-7, the V gene TRBV28; 9 bases match TRBD1. The CDR3 totals 15 residues. CDR1 is MDHEN, CDR2 SYDVKM, per germline. V gave up 3 bases and J gave up 1 base; unmatched junction bases: 4. The CDR3 bases are TGTGCCAGCAGTTTGCCGGGACAGGGTTCCTACGAGCAGTACTTC. Translating gives CASSLPGQGSYEQYF.

This clone occurred once. The J gene is TRBJ1-5, the V gene TRBV10-3, with D uncertain. CDR1 is ENHRY and CDR2 is SYGVKD in the germline V gene. The CDR3 is made up of 14 amino acids. Trimming removed 10 bases from V and 2 bases from J, with 15 bases in between. CDR3 region: CATSGMLGNQPQHF. DNA of the CDR3: TGTGCCACCAGCGGGATGTTGGGCAATCAGCCCCAGCATTTT.

The chain is built from TRBV6-5 and TRBJ2-7; D perhaps matches TRBD2 (6 bases). The V gene lost 6 bases and the J gene lost 1 base, with 16 bases spanning the gap. Germline V gene sequence: CDR1 MNHEY, CDR2 SVGAGI. This CDR3 contains 15 residues. CDR3 region: CASSPPGRLSYEQYF. CDR3 coding DNA: TGTGCCAGCAGCCCCCCGGGGAGGTTATCCTACGAGCAGTACTTC.

This chain links TRBV14 with TRBJ2-1; D remains ambiguous. This CDR3 is 14 amino acids long. V was shortened by 0 bases and J by 4 bases, with 7 bases between the two germline ends. Per the germline V gene, CDR1 is SGHDN and CDR2 is FVKESK. The CDR3 spells CASSQDWQYNEQFF. The CDR3 region has the DNA TGTGCCAGCAGCCAAGATTGGCAATACAATGAGCAGTTCTTC.

V and J are TRBV6-5 and TRBJ1-4; D ambiguous. The ends were cut back, 6 bases at V and 7 bases at J, with 18 bases in the middle. The CDR3 is made up of 15 amino acids. Germline values: CDR1 MNHEY, CDR2 SVGAGI. CDR3 DNA: TGTGCCAGCAGCCTTACTGTGGGCAAAGGTGAAAAACTGTTTTTT. This codes for CASSLTVGKGEKLFF.

V and J are TRBV5-1 and TRBJ1-1; no reliable D call. Trimming removed 3 bases at V and 4 bases at J, with 16 bases between. The CDR3 loop spans 15 amino acids. Germline V gene sequence: CDR1 SGHRS, CDR2 YFSETQ. CDR3 DNA sequence: TGCGCCAGCAGCTACGACCCACTTCGGGTCACTGAAGCTTTCTTT. Amino acid sequence: CASSYDPLRVTEAFF.

The chain combines TRBV19 with TRBJ1-5; D gene unclear. The V end was cut by 1 base, the J end by 0 bases, with 7 bases between. CDR1 is LNHDA, CDR2 SQIVND, per germline (reference sequence). The CDR3 sequence is 15 residues long. The CDR3 nucleotides read TGTGCCAGTAGTATAGGGCAAAATAGCAATCAGCCCCAGCATTTT. This translates into CASSIGQNSNQPQHF.

As DNA, the CDR3 is TGTGCCAGCTCACCACAGAGAGGGACAGGGGCAAGGGAGACCCAGTACTTC. Translation gives CASSPQRGTGARETQYF. This chain uses TRBV18 with TRBJ2-5, with 10 bases aligning to TRBD1. CDR1 and CDR2 from the germline V gene are KGHSH and LQKENI. V lost 1 base, J lost 5 bases, and 10 bases stayed unmatched. The CDR3 extends over 17 amino acids.

The chain joins TRBV19 to TRBJ1-5; D is unresolved. Germline CDR1 is LNHDA and CDR2 is SQIVND (reference sequence). The V and J ends lost 2 bases and 5 bases respectively, with 7 bases between them. The CDR3 totals 13 residues. The CDR3 is CASSIQLDQPQHF. The CDR3, as DNA: TGTGCCAGTAGTATACAGCTTGATCAGCCCCAGCATTTT.

The chain employs TRBV10-3 and TRBJ2-3; 9 nucleotides line up with TRBD2. The CDR3 covers 13 residues. V lost 6 bases, J lost 6 bases, and 4 bases stayed unmatched. Germline CDR1 reads ENHRY; CDR2 reads SYGVKD. Here the CDR3 reads CAIRGLAGDTQYF. CDR3 DNA sequence: TGTGCCATCAGGGGACTAGCTGGGGATACGCAGTATTTT.

V gene TRBV2 combines with J gene TRBJ1-6; D uncertain. The CDR3 covers 14 residues. CDR1 is SNHLY and CDR2 is FYNNEI in the germline V gene. The germline V and J ends were trimmed by 10 bases and 4 bases, with 14 bases remaining between them. DNA for the CDR3: TGTGCCACCTCAATCTCTGGGTATAATTCACCCCTCCACTTT. Translation: CATSISGYNSPLHF.